The TCR beta chain described here comes from a study of T cell responses to AZD1222 COVID-19 vaccine. The CDR3 runs to 17 residues. V lost 3 bases, J lost 0 bases, and 3 bases stayed unmatched. From germline, CDR1 is LGHNA and CDR2 YNFKEQ. Whole-study results and caveats: The donors showed a predominance of white British ancestry and of females, with possible underestimation of clonal diversity.

In the case of this clone: Its antigen is currently unknown.

Using immunoSEQ multiplex PCR, the repertoire was profiled, and TCRdb retains in-frame clones only, with some absent. Seen here are tens of thousands of clones, roughly 90% observed once, and the top ten hold under 5%. Sequencing used peripheral blood, obtained 28 days after the second AZD1222 dose. The sequence came from an adult who received the AZD1222 COVID-19 vaccine. The V and J genes are TRBV4-2 and TRBJ2-6; 9 nucleotides align to TRBD2. In nucleotides, the CDR3 is TGTGCCAGCAGCCAGACTAGCGGATACTCTGGGGCCAACGTCCTGACTTTC. Its translation is CASSQTSGYSGANVLTF.